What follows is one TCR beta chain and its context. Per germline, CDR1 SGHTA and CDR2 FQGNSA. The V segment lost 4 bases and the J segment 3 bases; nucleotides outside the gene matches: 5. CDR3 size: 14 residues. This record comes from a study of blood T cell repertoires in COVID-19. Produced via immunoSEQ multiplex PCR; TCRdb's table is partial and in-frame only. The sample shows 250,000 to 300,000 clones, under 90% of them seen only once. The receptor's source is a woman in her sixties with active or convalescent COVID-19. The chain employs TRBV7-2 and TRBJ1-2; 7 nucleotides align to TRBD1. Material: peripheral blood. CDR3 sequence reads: CASSSRGPYYGYTF. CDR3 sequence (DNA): TGTGCCAGCAGCTCAAGGGGGCCCTACTATGGCTACACCTTC.